This T cell receptor beta chain derives from a study of blood T cells in healthy people across ages. CDR1 is SGHTA and CDR2 is FQGNSA in the germline V gene. Trimming shortened V by 0 bases and J by 7 bases, and 15 bases separated the two germline ends. The CDR3 consists of 16 residues. Each sample had at least 6.5 million PBMCs isolated. Through a sample-barcoded 5' primer and a J-beta primer mix, a second PCR was run for 7 to 11 cycles. TCRdb used MiXCR to reprocess the 5' RACE reads, holding one entry per CDR3 protein. The data contain 1.8 million or so distinct CDR3 sequences, 35% to 50% of them singletons.

This chain links TRBV7-2 with TRBJ1-4; D is uncertain. The sample was blood. The origin of this receptor is a human donor in good health. CDR3 sequence: CASSLAAQRGSEKLFF. DNA for the CDR3: TGTGCCAGCAGCTTAGCCGCTCAGCGCGGGAGTGAAAAACTGTTTTTT.